What follows describes a single TCR beta chain. As yet, its antigen is unknown. The sample originates from a study of T cells in Graves' hyperthyroidism and ophthalmopathy. Study conclusions and caveats: Model output signaled ophthalmopathy a median around 5.9 months ahead of onset. Most thyroid clonotypes expanded above 0.001 were also detected in blood.

Regions amplified from RNA transcripts were the TCR beta CDR3 regions. HTBI primers were used for first-round RT-PCR of the TCR CDR3. TCRdb ran MiXCR on the multiplex PCR reads and lists one entry per CDR3 protein. The sample holds 480,000 or so distinct CDR3 sequences; over 45% are singletons and the top ten take about two fifths. Material for sequencing was peripheral blood or thyroid tissue (not recorded which). The sequence was collected from an adult woman with Graves' disease, either hyperthyroidism or ophthalmopathy (not recorded which).

CDR3 residues: CSAINRGRDEQYF. CDR3 nucleotide sequence: TGCAGTGCGATTAACAGGGGGCGCGACGAGCAGTACTTC. The rearrangement joins TRBV20-1 to TRBJ2-7, with 9 bases aligning to TRBD1. The CDR3 loop spans 13 amino acids. J lost 5 bases, V lost 6 bases, and 8 bases had no gene match. Germline CDR1 reads DFQATT; CDR2 reads SNEGSKA (reference sequence).